What follows are 24 T cell receptor beta chains derived from one specimen sequenced in a study of cytomegalovirus exposure and HLA in healthy donors listed by TCRdb under 2017. Library method: the immunoSEQ multiplex PCR assay. The multiplex PCR relied on a mix of 60 forward primers for TCR Vbeta segments and 13 reverse primers for TCR Jbeta segments. TCRdb took over this immuneACCESS table, retaining in-frame rearrangements with V and J assigned. Such tables are incomplete; in checked studies, under half of the missing clones stem from an unresolved V gene, and the remainder is unexplained. The sample table records roughly 230,000 clones; around 90% of these occur just once. Jointly, the top ten make up 1.7% of the sample. The sequencing input was PBMCs. The source is a girl aged 2 to 10 in good health and CMV-seronegative.

This clone was seen only once. The chain is built from TRBV9 and TRBJ2-7, with 11 nucleotides matching TRBD2. The germline gives CDR1 SGDLS, CDR2 YYNGEE. CDR3 size: 15 residues. The V gene end was trimmed by 0 bases and the J gene end by 5 bases; junction bases not matched to a gene: 4. The CDR3 sequence is CASSVVAGGPNEQYF. Here the CDR3 DNA reads TGTGCCAGCAGCGTAGTAGCGGGAGGGCCCAACGAGCAGTACTTC.

In DNA form, the CDR3 reads TGTGCCTGGAGCAAACAGGGTGCAGAGACCCAGTACTTC. Translation: CAWSKQGAETQYF. The chain uses TRBV30 and TRBJ2-5; tentatively, D is TRBD1 (6 bases). Germline CDR1 and CDR2: GTSNPN and SVGIG (reference sequence). V was cut by 3 bases and J by 4 bases, with 12 bases left in between. The CDR3 is 13 amino acids.

The V gene is TRBV30, the J gene TRBJ1-5; D not resolved. Trimming stripped 2 bases from V and 4 bases from J, with 15 bases between. From germline, CDR1 is GTSNPN and CDR2 SVGIG (reference sequence). CDR3 length: 15 amino acids. The CDR3 protein is CAWSPGTVYNQPQHF. The CDR3 nucleotides read TGTGCCTGGAGTCCTGGAACAGTATATAATCAGCCCCAGCATTTT.

V and J are TRBV5-1 and TRBJ2-5; 8 nucleotides agree with TRBD1. Gene TRBJ2-7 matches the end of the DNA better, so the J call may be wrong. Germline assignment: CDR1 SGHRS and CDR2 YFSETQ. The CDR3 totals 14 residues. The CDR3 DNA sequence: TGCGCCAGCAGCTTCGGGACAGGCACCTACGAGCAGTACTTC. Amino acid sequence: CASSFGTGTYEQYF.

V is TRBV11-2 and J is TRBJ2-7, with a weak D call TRBD2 (5 bases). CDR3 size: 15 residues. Germline values: CDR1 SGHAT, CDR2 FQNNGV. The V and J ends lost 0 bases and 5 bases respectively, with 14 bases between them. CDR3 residues: CASSLDGVSYHEQYF. The CDR3 DNA follows: TGTGCCAGCAGCTTAGACGGGGTGTCATACCACGAGCAGTACTTC.

This rearrangement joins TRBV7-2 to TRBJ2-1; D is uncertain. The germline gives CDR1 SGHTA, CDR2 FQGNSA. This CDR3 is built from 12 residues. The V gene lost 1 base and the J gene lost 7 bases, with 5 bases spanning the gap. The CDR3 nucleotides read TGTGCCAGCAGCTTAGTAGTAAATGAGCAGTTCTTC. Protein product: CASSLVVNEQFF.

This clone has only a few counts. V is TRBV5-4 and J is TRBJ1-3, with D perhaps TRBD1 (6 bases). V shed 0 bases and J shed 4 bases, with 11 bases lying between them. The length of the CDR3 is 15 residues. Per germline, CDR1 SGHNT and CDR2 YYREEE (reference sequence). CDR3 nucleotides: TGTGCCAGCAGCTTGGGGACAGCTAGGGGAAACACCATATATTTT. Protein sequence: CASSLGTARGNTIYF.

The chain uses TRBV19 and TRBJ2-7; D is perhaps TRBD1 (5 bases). Germline V gives CDR1 LNHDA, CDR2 SQIVND (reference sequence). V was clipped by 4 bases and J by 6 bases, with 10 bases between them. The CDR3 consists of 12 residues. Here the CDR3 reads CASSTQGSEQYF. The CDR3 DNA sequence: TGTGCCAGTAGTACCCAGGGAAGCGAGCAGTACTTC.

This clone occurred once. Other DNA sequences within the sample encode an identical CDR3. V usage is TRBV6-5 and J usage is TRBJ2-1; 9 nucleotides align to TRBD1. CDR3 length: 15 residues. Germline assignment: CDR1 MNHEY and CDR2 SVGAGI. Losses at the gene ends were 6 bases for V and 4 bases for J; bases not matched to a gene: 7. CDR3 nucleotide sequence: TGTGCCAGCAGGACGACAGGGGGATCATACAATGAGCAGTTCTTC. As protein: CASRTTGGSYNEQFF.

The chain is built from TRBV5-4 and TRBJ2-1; maybe TRBD2 (6 bases). This CDR3 comprises 13 residues. With 7 bases removed from V and 6 bases from J, the gap between germline ends came to 14 bases. Germline V gene lookup returns CDR1 SGHNT and CDR2 YYREEE (reference sequence). This CDR3 reads CASGPPGVNEQFF. The CDR3 DNA reads TGTGCCAGCGGACCCCCGGGAGTCAATGAGCAGTTCTTC.

The rearrangement joins TRBV28 to TRBJ1-2; D remains unclear. CDR3 length: 11 residues. V was clipped by 10 bases and J by 1 base, with 7 bases between them. Germline lookup yields CDR1 MDHEN and CDR2 SYDVKM. Here the CDR3 reads CATRGNYGYTF. CDR3 bases: TGTGCCACCCGAGGTAACTATGGCTACACCTTC.

This clone was observed a single time. The chain has TRBV5-1 and TRBJ2-5; 9 positions match TRBD2. CDR3 length: 15 amino acids. Per germline, CDR1 SGHRS and CDR2 YFSETQ. V was pared by 2 bases and J by 1 base, with 3 bases of the junction left unmatched. CDR3 amino acids: CASSFAGGPQETQYF. The CDR3 DNA follows: TGCGCCAGCAGCTTCGCGGGGGGGCCCCAAGAGACCCAGTACTTC.

The chain combines TRBV6-1 with TRBJ1-3, with D perhaps matching TRBD1 (5 bases). From germline, CDR1 is MNHNS and CDR2 SASEGT. The CDR3 is made up of 12 amino acids. V was cut by 10 bases and J by 9 bases, with 16 bases left in between. CDR3 in amino acids: CAIGGGPVTIYF. In DNA, the CDR3 is TGTGCCATCGGGGGAGGGCCGGTCACCATATATTTT.

Only one count was recorded for this clone. The V and J genes are TRBV2 and TRBJ1-5, with 10 positions matching TRBD1. V shed 8 bases and J 4 bases; nucleotides not matched to a gene: 8. The germline V gene encodes CDR1 SNHLY and CDR2 FYNNEI. The CDR3 is made up of 15 amino acids. The CDR3 DNA reads TGTGCCAGCGCTGGACAGGGGGTTATGAATCAGCCCCAGCATTTT. Its translation is CASAGQGVMNQPQHF.

The genes are TRBV9 and TRBJ1-6, with TRBD1 matching over 8 bases. V was clipped by 2 bases and J by 7 bases; unmatched bases: 2. There are 14 residues in the CDR3. Germline V gene lookup returns CDR1 SGDLS and CDR2 YYNGEE. The CDR3 DNA reads TGTGCCAGCAGCGTCGGGACAGGCAATTCACCCCTCCACTTT. This encodes CASSVGTGNSPLHF.

The rearrangement joins TRBV7-9 to TRBJ2-7, with no clear D. There are 14 residues in the CDR3. CDR1 is SEHNR, CDR2 FQNEAQ, per germline (reference sequence). With 1 base removed from V and 4 bases from J, the gap between germline ends came to 11 bases. The DNA of the CDR3 is TGTGCCAGCAGCTTAGTCCCAGGATCGTACGAGCAGTACTTC. Translating gives CASSLVPGSYEQYF.

This chain joins TRBV19 and TRBJ1-2; 7 positions match TRBD1. This CDR3 contains 14 residues. Germline trimming cut 4 bases from V and 4 bases from J; bases unmatched to any gene: 6. Germline V lookup: CDR1 LNHDA, CDR2 SQIVND (reference sequence). The CDR3 reads CASSNPGQVYGYTF. The CDR3 DNA reads TGTGCCAGTAGTAACCCAGGACAGGTCTATGGCTACACCTTC.

The CDR3 sequence is CAWSIRTGGVDMFF. CDR3 DNA: TGTGCCTGGAGTATCCGGACAGGGGGGGTCGATATGTTTTTT. This chain joins TRBV30 and TRBJ1-4, with TRBD1 matching over 10 bases. V lost 2 bases to trimming and J lost 15 bases; unmatched junction nucleotides: 12. CDR3 size: 14 residues. Germline V gene lookup returns CDR1 GTSNPN and CDR2 SVGIG (reference sequence).

With regard to this clone: Other DNA variants within this sample encode the same CDR3. This sequence joins TRBV11-3 and TRBJ1-1, with a weak D call TRBD1 (5 bases). Germline loops: CDR1 SGHNT, CDR2 YENEEA. The ends were cut back, 1 base at V and 3 bases at J, with 12 bases in the middle. The CDR3 is 15 residues long. CDR3 sequence reads: CASSLGGAGDTEAFF. CDR3 sequence (DNA): TGTGCCAGCAGCTTAGGGGGTGCGGGGGACACTGAAGCTTTCTTT. Looking up the rest from reference TRBV11-3 and TRBJ1-1 gives the full variable domain: EAGVVQSPRYKIIEKKQPVAFWCNPISGHNTLYWYLQNLGQGPELLIRYENEEAVDDSQLPKDRFSAERLKGVDSTLKIQPAELGDSAVYLCASSLGGAGDTEAFFGQGTRLTVV.

V usage is TRBV27 and J usage is TRBJ1-2, with D possibly being TRBD1 (6 bases). Germline-derived CDR1 and CDR2 are MNHEY and SMNVEV (reference sequence). Trimming stripped 0 bases from V and 8 bases from J, with 13 bases between. There are 14 residues in the CDR3. CDR3 sequence reads: CASSLSPGVGGYTF. The CDR3 nucleotides are TGTGCCAGCAGTTTATCCCCAGGGGTAGGAGGCTACACCTTC.

A remark on this clone: This sample also contains other DNA sequences that code for the same CDR3. The chain is built from TRBV6-5 and TRBJ1-2; 7 positions match TRBD1. The ends lost 0 bases at V and 2 bases at J; junction bases unmatched: 0. Germline assignment: CDR1 MNHEY and CDR2 SVGAGI. The CDR3 length is 14 residues. As DNA, the CDR3 is TGTGCCAGCAGTTACTCGACAGGGAACTATGGCTACACCTTC. Its translation: CASSYSTGNYGYTF.

This sequence joins TRBV28 and TRBJ2-5; the D gene is possibly TRBD1 (6 bases). Deletions cut 10 bases from V and 5 bases from J, with 23 bases between. Germline-derived CDR1 and CDR2 are MDHEN and SYDVKM. This CDR3 has 15 amino acids. CDR3 DNA sequence: TGTGCCATCTCAAGTGGGGGCCCCCCCGGGGAGACCCAGTACTTC. Translating gives CAISSGGPPGETQYF.

This chain links TRBV19 with TRBJ1-1; TRBD1 agrees at 12 bases. This CDR3 is 15 amino acids long. Germline assignment: CDR1 LNHDA and CDR2 SQIVND (reference sequence). The J segment lost 4 bases and the V segment lost 7 bases, leaving 7 bases of the junction unmatched. The CDR3 DNA reads as TGTGCCAGTATACCGGGACAGGGGGCGGTCACTGAAGCTTTCTTT. It is translated as CASIPGQGAVTEAFF.

The V call is TRBV19, the J call TRBJ2-1, with 12 bases matching TRBD2. V was clipped by 7 bases and J by 5 bases; unmatched bases: 6. The V gene's germline CDR1 is LNHDA and CDR2 SQIVND (reference sequence). This CDR3 has 15 residues. The CDR3 is CASKSLAGGNNEQFF. The CDR3 nucleotides are TGTGCCAGTAAATCCCTAGCGGGGGGGAACAATGAGCAGTTCTTC.